A selection of T cell receptor beta chains follows, all from one sample in a study of T-cell memory formation after mild COVID-19. TCRdb independently ran MiXCR on the 5' RACE reads; one entry per CDR3 protein. The table includes 140,000 to 150,000 distinct CDR3 sequences, under 7% detected once. The sample taken for sequencing was PBMCs or a T cell subset sorted from them (not recorded which). These receptors were taken from an adult woman who had mild COVID-19 (a few samples of this study predate the infection). Cell type and time point are not known. Each CDR3 is given with its conserved first and last residue. The order of the fields is clone size, J gene, V gene, D gene, CDR3 DNA, CDR3 protein. The D gene is left open where the match is weak. Not every row has a clone size; where given, it reads once, few, many or a size class.

abundance: few; j_gene: TRBJ1-1; v_gene: TRBV5-1; d_gene: TRBD1; CDR3nt: TGCGCCAGCAGCTTGGCGACAGGGTTTGAAGCTTTCTTT; CDR3aa: CASSLATGFEAFF
abundance: few; j_gene: TRBJ2-7; v_gene: TRBV19; d_gene: -; CDR3nt: TGTGCCAGTAGTATCGGGACCAAGGGCTACGAGCAGTACTTC; CDR3aa: CASSIGTKGYEQYF
abundance: few; j_gene: TRBJ2-7; v_gene: TRBV7-8; d_gene: TRBD2; CDR3nt: TGTGCCAGCAGCATAAATAGCGGGATTCCGAGCTCCTACGAGCAGTACTTC; CDR3aa: CASSINSGIPSSYEQYF
abundance: many; j_gene: TRBJ2-5; v_gene: TRBV10-3; d_gene: -; CDR3nt: TGTGCCATCAGTGAGTCAGAAAGTCGGGAGACCCAGTACTTC; CDR3aa: CAISESESRETQYF
abundance: many; j_gene: TRBJ1-1; v_gene: TRBV6-2/TRBV6-3; d_gene: -; CDR3nt: TGTGCCAGCAGTGCCGGGAACCAGAACACTGAAGCTTTCTTT; CDR3aa: CASSAGNQNTEAFF
abundance: few; j_gene: TRBJ1-2; v_gene: TRBV2; d_gene: -; CDR3nt: TGTGCCAGCACAGGGGAAGGTGGCTACACCTTC; CDR3aa: CASTGEGGYTF
abundance: many; j_gene: TRBJ1-5; v_gene: TRBV7-2; d_gene: -; CDR3nt: TGTGCCAGCAGCTTCTTCGGGGCGGTTCAGCCCCAGCATTTT; CDR3aa: CASSFFGAVQPQHF
abundance: many; j_gene: TRBJ2-6; v_gene: TRBV30; d_gene: TRBD1; CDR3nt: TGTGCCCTGAGGGCAGGGGGCCCTTTCTCTGGGGCCAACGTCCTGACTTTC; CDR3aa: CALRAGGPFSGANVLTF
abundance: few; j_gene: TRBJ2-1; v_gene: TRBV11-2; d_gene: TRBD2; CDR3nt: TGTGCCAGCAGCTTAAAGCGGGGGGCCTTGAATGAGCAGTTCTTC; CDR3aa: CASSLKRGALNEQFF
abundance: -; j_gene: TRBJ1-4; v_gene: TRBV6-1; d_gene: -; CDR3nt: TGTGCCAGCAGTGAAAGGGTAGTTAATGAAAAACTGATTTTT; CDR3aa: CASSERVVNEKLIF
abundance: few; j_gene: TRBJ1-6; v_gene: TRBV20-1; d_gene: -; CDR3nt: TGCAGTGCCGAGGGATACGAGGATTCACCCCTCCACTTT; CDR3aa: CSAEGYEDSPLHF
abundance: -; j_gene: TRBJ1-1; v_gene: TRBV6-5; d_gene: -; CDR3nt: TGTGCCAGCAATGTGGGTGCTTGGAGTATGAACACTGAAGCTTTCTTT; CDR3aa: CASNVGAWSMNTEAFF
abundance: -; j_gene: TRBJ1-2; v_gene: TRBV3-1; d_gene: TRBD1; CDR3nt: TGTGCCAGCAGCCTTACGGACAGGGTTAACTATGGCTACACCTTC; CDR3aa: CASSLTDRVNYGYTF
abundance: many; j_gene: TRBJ2-7; v_gene: TRBV21-1; d_gene: -; CDR3nt: TGTGCCAGCAGCAAACGGGACAGAGAAACCTACGAGCAGTACTTC; CDR3aa: CASSKRDRETYEQYF
abundance: many; j_gene: TRBJ1-1; v_gene: TRBV12-3/TRBV12-4; d_gene: TRBD1; CDR3nt: TGTGCCAGCAGCAAACAGGGGGAGAACACTGAAGCTTTCTTT; CDR3aa: CASSKQGENTEAFF
abundance: few; j_gene: TRBJ2-3; v_gene: TRBV21-1; d_gene: -; CDR3nt: TGTGCCAGCAGCGGGCGGTGGGACCTTAGAGGAACAGATACGCAGTATTTT; CDR3aa: CASSGRWDLRGTDTQYF
abundance: many; j_gene: TRBJ2-3; v_gene: TRBV18; d_gene: -; CDR3nt: TGTGCCAGCTCACCCGGGGTTGGCACAGATACGCAGTATTTT; CDR3aa: CASSPGVGTDTQYF
abundance: -; j_gene: TRBJ1-2; v_gene: TRBV29-1; d_gene: -; CDR3nt: TGCAGCGTTGGGGGGATGGGCTATGGCTACACCTTC; CDR3aa: CSVGGMGYGYTF
abundance: -; j_gene: TRBJ2-7; v_gene: TRBV4-2; d_gene: TRBD1; CDR3nt: TGTGCCAGCAGCCAATCAGGGGGACAGGGGGGCTACGAGCAGTACTTC; CDR3aa: CASSQSGGQGGYEQYF
abundance: many; j_gene: TRBJ1-6; v_gene: TRBV12-3/TRBV12-4; d_gene: -; CDR3nt: TGTGCCAGCAGCGAGGGGTCGACTAATTCACCCCTCCACTTT; CDR3aa: CASSEGSTNSPLHF
abundance: -; j_gene: TRBJ2-2; v_gene: TRBV6-1; d_gene: TRBD1; CDR3nt: TGTGCCAGCAGTGGACGGACAGGCTCCGGGGAGCTGTTTTTT; CDR3aa: CASSGRTGSGELFF
abundance: -; j_gene: TRBJ2-7; v_gene: TRBV12-3/TRBV12-4; d_gene: -; CDR3nt: TGTGCCAGCAGGTGGGGTAGGTACGAGCAGTACTTC; CDR3aa: CASRWGRYEQYF
abundance: few; j_gene: TRBJ1-6; v_gene: TRBV12-3/TRBV12-4; d_gene: TRBD1; CDR3nt: TGTGCCAGCAGTTCCGGACAGGGACTAGATTCACCCCTCCACTTT; CDR3aa: CASSSGQGLDSPLHF
abundance: many; j_gene: TRBJ2-1; v_gene: TRBV29-1; d_gene: -; CDR3nt: TGCAGCGCCGCGGGGTACAATGAGCAGTTCTTC; CDR3aa: CSAAGYNEQFF
abundance: many; j_gene: TRBJ2-5; v_gene: TRBV29-1; d_gene: -; CDR3nt: TGCAGCGGTACTGCGAGGCGGGGGCGGGAGACCCAGTACTTC; CDR3aa: CSGTARRGRETQYF
abundance: many; j_gene: TRBJ1-2; v_gene: TRBV7-3; d_gene: TRBD1; CDR3nt: TGTGCCAGCAGCCTAACAGGGGGCGACGATGGCTACACCTTC; CDR3aa: CASSLTGGDDGYTF
abundance: -; j_gene: TRBJ2-7; v_gene: TRBV12-3/TRBV12-4; d_gene: TRBD1; CDR3nt: TGTGCCAGCAGTTTCCCGGGACAGGGGGTCCGAGAGCAGTACTTC; CDR3aa: CASSFPGQGVREQYF
abundance: many; j_gene: TRBJ2-1; v_gene: TRBV11-1; d_gene: TRBD2; CDR3nt: TGTGCCAGCAGCTCCGGGACTAGCGGAAGCCTCTACAATGAGCAGTTCTTC; CDR3aa: CASSSGTSGSLYNEQFF
abundance: many; j_gene: TRBJ1-1; v_gene: TRBV12-3/TRBV12-4; d_gene: TRBD1; CDR3nt: TGTGCCAGCAGTCGCAGGGGGGGTCGGACTGAAGCTTTCTTT; CDR3aa: CASSRRGGRTEAFF
abundance: many; j_gene: TRBJ2-3; v_gene: TRBV5-1; d_gene: -; CDR3nt: TGCGCCAGCAGCCTCCTGACGACACTTGTAAGGACAGATACGCAGTATTTT; CDR3aa: CASSLLTTLVRTDTQYF
abundance: many; j_gene: TRBJ1-6; v_gene: TRBV12-3/TRBV12-4; d_gene: TRBD1; CDR3nt: TGTGCCAGCAGCACGGGACAGACCAATTCACCCCTCCACTTT; CDR3aa: CASSTGQTNSPLHF
abundance: -; j_gene: TRBJ2-3; v_gene: TRBV23-1; d_gene: TRBD2; CDR3nt: TGCGCCAGCAGTCAATCGTCTAGCGGGGGGAGAGATACGCAGTATTTT; CDR3aa: CASSQSSSGGRDTQYF
abundance: many; j_gene: TRBJ2-3; v_gene: TRBV5-1; d_gene: TRBD1; CDR3nt: TGCGCCAGCAGCCTCGAATCCGGGACAGGCACAGATACGCAGTATTTT; CDR3aa: CASSLESGTGTDTQYF
abundance: few; j_gene: TRBJ2-6; v_gene: TRBV7-2; d_gene: TRBD1; CDR3nt: TGTGCCAGCAGCTCCCCCGTACAGGGGTTAGGAACCTCTGGGGCCAACGTCCTGACTTTC; CDR3aa: CASSSPVQGLGTSGANVLTF
abundance: many; j_gene: TRBJ2-1; v_gene: TRBV7-3; d_gene: -; CDR3nt: TGTGCCAGCAGCTTAAGTAGCCCCCGGTTTAATGAGCAGTTCTTC; CDR3aa: CASSLSSPRFNEQFF
abundance: many; j_gene: TRBJ1-2; v_gene: TRBV10-3; d_gene: -; CDR3nt: TGTGCCATCAGTGAACAGGGAGTCTATGGCTACACCTTC; CDR3aa: CAISEQGVYGYTF
abundance: -; j_gene: TRBJ2-1; v_gene: TRBV7-7; d_gene: TRBD1; CDR3nt: TGTGCCAGCAGCTTATATCCACAGGGGGGCCCAAGCTCCTACAATGAGCAGTTCTTC; CDR3aa: CASSLYPQGGPSSYNEQFF
abundance: few; j_gene: TRBJ2-7; v_gene: TRBV5-1; d_gene: -; CDR3nt: TGCGCCAGCAGTTGGGGGTCCCTGTCCGAGCAGTACTTC; CDR3aa: CASSWGSLSEQYF
abundance: many; j_gene: TRBJ2-3; v_gene: TRBV12-3/TRBV12-4; d_gene: -; CDR3nt: TGTGCCAGCAGCTACACAGATACGCAGTATTTT; CDR3aa: CASSYTDTQYF
abundance: many; j_gene: TRBJ2-7; v_gene: TRBV6-5; d_gene: -; CDR3nt: TGTGCCAGCAGTTACTCGTTCGGGGGCGAGCAGTACTTC; CDR3aa: CASSYSFGGEQYF
abundance: -; j_gene: TRBJ2-5; v_gene: TRBV7-8; d_gene: TRBD2; CDR3nt: TGTGCCAGCAGCTTGAGCGGGGGTATCGCAGAGACCCAGTACTTC; CDR3aa: CASSLSGGIAETQYF
abundance: many; j_gene: TRBJ1-2; v_gene: TRBV7-9; d_gene: -; CDR3nt: TGTGCCAGCAGCTTAATTGGAGGGCAGGGGTCTGATTACACCTTC; CDR3aa: CASSLIGGQGSDYTF
abundance: -; j_gene: TRBJ1-1; v_gene: TRBV4-3; d_gene: -; CDR3nt: TGCGCCAGCAGCCGACAAGGGTGGAAGTTCATGAACACTGAAGCTTTCTTT; CDR3aa: CASSRQGWKFMNTEAFF
abundance: few; j_gene: TRBJ2-5; v_gene: TRBV7-6; d_gene: -; CDR3nt: TGTGCCAGCAGCTTAGCTCGACCGGGCGGGACCCAGTACTTC; CDR3aa: CASSLARPGGTQYF
abundance: -; j_gene: TRBJ2-3; v_gene: TRBV6-5; d_gene: TRBD2; CDR3nt: TGTGCCACCAAGCGGGAGGGTCGCACAGATACGCAGTATTTT; CDR3aa: CATKREGRTDTQYF
abundance: -; j_gene: TRBJ2-2; v_gene: TRBV11-2; d_gene: -; CDR3nt: TGTGCCAGCAGCTTAGCTATCAACAGGGTATCCGGGGAGCTGTTTTTT; CDR3aa: CASSLAINRVSGELFF
abundance: -; j_gene: TRBJ2-1; v_gene: TRBV9; d_gene: TRBD2; CDR3nt: TGTGCCAGCAGCTCAACTAGCGGGAGTCCCTCGTACAATGAGCAGTTCTTC; CDR3aa: CASSSTSGSPSYNEQFF
abundance: many; j_gene: TRBJ2-3; v_gene: TRBV7-3; d_gene: TRBD2; CDR3nt: TGTGCCAGCAGCAAGGGAGGGGCAGAAGATACGCAGTATTTT; CDR3aa: CASSKGGAEDTQYF
abundance: few; j_gene: TRBJ2-5; v_gene: TRBV12-3/TRBV12-4; d_gene: -; CDR3nt: TGTGCCAGCAGTTTCTCAGGGGCAGAAGAGACCCAGTACTTC; CDR3aa: CASSFSGAEETQYF
abundance: -; j_gene: TRBJ2-3; v_gene: TRBV6-1; d_gene: -; CDR3nt: TGTGCCAGCTGCGGGGTCACAGATACGCAGTATTTT; CDR3aa: CASCGVTDTQYF
abundance: many; j_gene: TRBJ2-4; v_gene: TRBV5-5; d_gene: TRBD1; CDR3nt: TGTGCCAGCAGCTCCTTAGGACAGGGGGCGAGAAACATTCAGTACTTC; CDR3aa: CASSSLGQGARNIQYF
abundance: many; j_gene: TRBJ2-7; v_gene: TRBV5-1; d_gene: TRBD2; CDR3nt: TGCGCCAGCAGCTTGGGTCCTAGCGGGCGATCTTACGAGCAGTACTTC; CDR3aa: CASSLGPSGRSYEQYF